This TCR beta chain was sequenced in a study of cytomegalovirus exposure and HLA in healthy donors. Both 60 Vbeta primers and 13 Jbeta primers went into the PCR. TCRdb's copy holds only in-frame clones and misses some; the assay was immunoSEQ multiplex PCR. This table holds tens of thousands of clones, nearly 80% found once. This TCR came from a man in his forties or fifties in good health and CMV-seronegative. Material: PBMCs.

The CDR3: CASSADPGVIGYGYTF. The CDR3 region has the DNA TGCGCCAGCAGCGCCGACCCAGGGGTAATTGGCTATGGCTACACCTTC. The chain employs TRBV4-3 and TRBJ1-2, with D perhaps TRBD1 (6 bases). This CDR3 has 16 amino acids. Germline values: CDR1 LGHNA, CDR2 YSLEER. V was cut by 5 bases and J by 4 bases, with 20 bases left in between.